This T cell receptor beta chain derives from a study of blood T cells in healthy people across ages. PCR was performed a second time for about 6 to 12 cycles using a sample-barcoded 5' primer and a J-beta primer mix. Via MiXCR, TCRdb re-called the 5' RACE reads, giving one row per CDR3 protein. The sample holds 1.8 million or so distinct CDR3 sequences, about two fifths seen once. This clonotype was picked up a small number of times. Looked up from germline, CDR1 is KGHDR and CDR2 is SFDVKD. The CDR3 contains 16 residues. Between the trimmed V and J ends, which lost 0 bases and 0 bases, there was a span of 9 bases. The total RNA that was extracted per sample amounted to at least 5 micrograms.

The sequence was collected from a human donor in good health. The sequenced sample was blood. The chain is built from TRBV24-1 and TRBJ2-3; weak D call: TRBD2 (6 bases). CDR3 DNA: TGTGCCACCAGTGATTTGCGGCGGGGAAGCACAGATACGCAGTATTTT. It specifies CATSDLRRGSTDTQYF.